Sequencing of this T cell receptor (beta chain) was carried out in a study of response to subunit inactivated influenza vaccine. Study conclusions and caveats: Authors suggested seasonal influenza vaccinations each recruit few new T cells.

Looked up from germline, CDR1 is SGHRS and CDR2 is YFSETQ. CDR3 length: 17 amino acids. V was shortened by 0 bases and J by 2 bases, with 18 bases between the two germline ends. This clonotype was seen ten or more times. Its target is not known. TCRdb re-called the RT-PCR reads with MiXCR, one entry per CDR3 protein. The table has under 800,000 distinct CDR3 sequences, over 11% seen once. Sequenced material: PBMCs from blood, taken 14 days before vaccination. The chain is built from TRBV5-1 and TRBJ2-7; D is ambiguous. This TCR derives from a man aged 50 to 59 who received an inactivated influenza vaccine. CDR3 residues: CASSLASLTRSPYEQYF. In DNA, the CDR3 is TGCGCCAGCAGCTTGGCCAGTTTAACACGGAGTCCCTACGAGCAGTACTTC.